This T cell receptor (beta chain) derives from a study of regulatory T cells in long-lasting Graves disease. Study-level points and caveats: Patients with persistent disease showed a bias toward TRBV28, TRBJ1-2 and TRBJ2-5.

Ten or more counts support this clonotype. The antigen remains undetermined. Trimming cost V 6 bases and J 10 bases; bases outside gene matches: 17. CDR1 and CDR2 (germline): MNHNS, SASEGT. This CDR3 contains 16 residues. Time point meaning: persistent/refractory GD, antithyroid drugs over 5 years with positive TRAb. RNA from PBMCs was the source of the TCR library. A blood draw put approximately 9 milliliters of peripheral blood into EDTA tubes. Arm-PCR of CDR3 regions with iRepertoire HTBI primers generated TCR beta libraries. TCRdb re-derived calls from the multiplex PCR reads in MiXCR, one entry per CDR3 protein. Of 400,000 to 500,000 distinct CDR3 sequences listed, over 20% are singletons.

Source: peripheral blood mononuclear cells (PBMCs), taken when the disease was refractory, from a patient treated with antithyroid drugs. The origin of this receptor is a female donor with Graves disease. V is TRBV6-1 and J is TRBJ1-4, with 7 bases aligning to TRBD1. The CDR3 region is CASRGGGQDGGGKLFF. CDR3 DNA: TGTGCCAGCAGGGGAGGTGGACAGGATGGGGGAGGAAAACTGTTTTTT.